These 9 T cell receptor beta chains originate from one sample sequenced in a study of T cell responses to AZD1222 COVID-19 vaccine. Data came from immunoSEQ multiplex PCR; TCRdb stores just in-frame clones and leaves some out. The sample records about 150,000 clones, approximately 91% being singletons. Material: peripheral blood, obtained 28 days after the second AZD1222 dose. These receptors came from an adult who received the AZD1222 COVID-19 vaccine.

The chain recombines TRBV11-2 with TRBJ2-1; 7 positions match TRBD2. V was clipped by 5 bases and J by 10 bases; unmatched bases: 14. The germline V gene encodes CDR1 SGHAT and CDR2 FQNNGV. The CDR3 is made up of 15 amino acids. The CDR3 protein is CASSPPGGLANEQFF. The CDR3 coding sequence is TGTGCCAGCAGCCCCCCGGGAGGACTGGCCAACGAGCAGTTCTTC.

The table lists this clone with a count of one. This rearrangement joins TRBV6-5 to TRBJ1-1, with 7 positions matching TRBD1. Germline V gene data show CDR1 as MNHEY and CDR2 as SVGAGI. The CDR3 extends over 14 amino acids. The ends lost 5 bases at V and 1 base at J; junction bases unmatched: 4. The CDR3 protein is CASSPGQPNTEAFF. Here the CDR3 DNA reads TGTGCCAGCAGTCCGGGACAGCCGAACACTGAAGCTTTCTTT.

The genes are TRBV27 and TRBJ2-1, with D perhaps TRBD2 (5 bases). Germline V CDR1 and CDR2: MNHEY, SMNVEV (reference sequence). There are 15 residues in the CDR3. Trimming took 8 bases from V and 4 from J, leaving 18 bases between them. This CDR3 is CASQRTGTAYNEQFF. The CDR3, as DNA: TGTGCCAGCCAAAGGACTGGAACAGCATACAATGAGCAGTTCTTC.

V gene TRBV5-8 combines with J gene TRBJ1-1, with 8 bases fitting TRBD1. Germline CDR1 SGHTS, CDR2 YDEGEE. V lost 0 bases, J lost 8 bases, and 3 bases stayed unmatched. This CDR3 is 13 amino acids long. As DNA, the CDR3 is TGTGCCAGCAGCTTGGATCGGACAGGGGAAGCTTTCTTT. Encoded protein: CASSLDRTGEAFF.

This clone was counted only a few times. V usage is TRBV7-8 and J usage is TRBJ1-2; D gene unclear. The CDR3 has 13 residues. The V gene's germline CDR1 is SGHVS and CDR2 FQNEAQ. V shed 5 bases and J shed 2 bases, with 9 bases lying between them. The chain's CDR3 is CASSPPRNYGYTF. The DNA of the CDR3 is TGTGCCAGCAGCCCCCCGAGGAACTATGGCTACACCTTC.

The chain carries TRBV7-9 and TRBJ1-1; D unclear. The CDR3 covers 15 residues. Deletions cut 5 bases from V and 1 base from J, with 14 bases between. The germline V gene has CDR1 SEHNR and CDR2 FQNEAQ (reference sequence). In DNA, the CDR3 is TGTGCCAGCAGCCCCCGCCTAGTGGCGAACACTGAAGCTTTCTTT. The encoded protein is CASSPRLVANTEAFF. The variable domain in full, with the rest retrieved from reference TRBV7-9 and TRBJ1-1, is DTGVSQNPRHKITKRGQNVTFRCDPISEHNRLYWYRQTLGQGPEFLTYFQNEAQLEKSRLLSDRFSAERPKGSFSTLEIQRTEQGDSAMYLCASSPRLVANTEAFFGQGTRLTVV.

This clone showed up just a few times. This chain joins TRBV6-5 and TRBJ1-1, with 8 bases matching TRBD1. The germline V gene has CDR1 MNHEY and CDR2 SVGAGI. The CDR3 has 13 amino acids. V gave up 7 bases and J gave up 3 bases; unmatched junction bases: 4. CDR3 region: CASKQGGHTEAFF. In DNA form, the CDR3 reads TGTGCCAGCAAACAGGGGGGGCACACTGAAGCTTTCTTT.

This chain links TRBV19 with TRBJ2-7; D uncertain. V was pared by 1 base and J by 1 base, with 8 bases between. This CDR3 has 14 amino acids. The germline V gene has CDR1 LNHDA and CDR2 SQIVND (reference sequence). The CDR3 DNA sequence: TGTGCCAGTAGTATAGGGCCAGATTCCTACGAGCAGTACTTC. Amino acids: CASSIGPDSYEQYF.

V and J are TRBV3-1 (or the pseudogene TRBV3-2) and TRBJ1-2; TRBD1 might be the D (5 bases). From germline, CDR1 is LGHDT and CDR2 YNNKEL (reference sequence). The CDR3 runs 14 residues. The V and J ends lost 1 base and 6 bases respectively, with 12 bases between them. In nucleotides, the CDR3 is TGTGCCAGCAGCCAAGGGGACGGACCCCATGGCTACACCTTC. Translated: CASSQGDGPHGYTF.